One and the same sample provided the 29 T cell receptor beta chains below, sequenced in a study of post-analysis software for immune sequencing data. The antigens these receptors bind are not known. Presence of unique molecular identifiers characterized the TCR beta cDNA libraries. TCRdb re-derived calls from the PCR reads in MiXCR, one entry per CDR3 protein. The table has approximately 770,000 distinct CDR3 sequences, just over 45% seen once. Overall study findings and caveats: In patients, roughly five TRBV segments were more frequent than in controls, with TRBV5-6, TRBV5-1 and TRBV20-1 among them.

Input material: blood. The receptor source for this set is a girl aged 5 to 17 with multiple sclerosis.

This clonotype was recorded many times. The V gene is TRBV6-2 or TRBV6-3, the J gene TRBJ2-5, with 7 bases aligning to TRBD1. CDR1 MNHEY and CDR2 SVGEGT come from the germline V gene. This CDR3 contains 14 residues. The junction had 5 bases not matched to a gene; V was cut back by 6 bases and J by 1 base. CDR3 sequence: CASRPTGTQETQYF. The CDR3 DNA sequence: TGTGCCAGCAGGCCGACAGGGACCCAAGAGACCCAGTACTTC.

The chain employs TRBV20-1 and TRBJ2-3; D might be TRBD1 or TRBD2, each matching 6 bases. Germline CDR1 is DFQATT and CDR2 is SNEGSKA (reference sequence). The CDR3 is made up of 14 amino acids. V was shortened by 3 bases and J by 4 bases, with 14 bases between the two germline ends. The CDR3 DNA sequence: TGCAGTGCTAGTACGAGGGGGGTCGCAGATACGCAGTATTTT. Translating gives CSASTRGVADTQYF.

The J gene is TRBJ2-5, the V gene TRBV7-8; D perhaps matches TRBD1 (7 bases). CDR3 length equals 21 residues. The ends were cut back, 2 bases at V and 2 bases at J, with 30 bases in the middle. The germline gives CDR1 SGHVS, CDR2 FQNEAQ. The CDR3: CASSLKGIDRVPGSPQETQYF. The CDR3, as DNA: TGTGCCAGCAGCTTAAAGGGAATCGACAGGGTTCCCGGGAGCCCGCAAGAGACCCAGTACTTC. The full variable domain, completed using reference TRBV7-8 and TRBJ2-5, is GAGVSQSPRYKVAKRGQDVALRCDPISGHVSLFWYQQALGQGPEFLTYFQNEAQLDKSGLPSDRFFAERPEGSVSTLKIQRTQQEDSAVYLCASSLKGIDRVPGSPQETQYFGPGTRLLVL.

In its sample, this clonotype was seen once. The chain has TRBV6-6 and TRBJ1-5, with D maybe TRBD1 (6 bases). CDR3 size: 13 residues. Germline CDR1 is MNHNY and CDR2 is SVGAGI (reference sequence). The V gene lost 7 bases and the J gene lost 4 bases, with 11 bases spanning the gap. The CDR3 nucleotides read TGTGCCAGCAACCAGGGGATTAATCAGCCCCAGCATTTT. Its translation: CASNQGINQPQHF.

This clonotype was recorded a few times. The gene calls are TRBV2 and TRBJ2-4; 7 nucleotides match TRBD1. Germline CDR1 is SNHLY and CDR2 is FYNNEI. The CDR3 loop spans 20 amino acids. The V gene end was trimmed by 5 bases and the J gene end by 0 bases; junction bases not matched to a gene: 19. The CDR3 loop is CASSYYSGQQDPLAKNIQYF. The DNA of the CDR3 is TGTGCCAGCAGTTATTACTCGGGACAGCAAGACCCCCTAGCCAAAAACATTCAGTACTTC.

This clonotype showed up just once. This chain links TRBV10-3 with TRBJ2-2; D might be TRBD2 (5 bases). This CDR3 spans 14 amino acids. Germline V CDR1 and CDR2: ENHRY, SYGVKD. V lost 0 bases to trimming and J lost 5 bases, with 7 bases between them. The CDR3 DNA follows: TGTGCCATCAGTGAGTCTCCGGGAACCGGGGAGCTGTTTTTT. Translated, it gives CAISESPGTGELFF.

V gene TRBV27 combines with J gene TRBJ2-6, with D possibly matching TRBD1 (6 bases). CDR3 size: 16 residues. The ends were cut back, 5 bases at V and 0 bases at J, with 11 bases in the middle. From germline, CDR1 is MNHEY and CDR2 SMNVEV (reference sequence). Written as DNA, the CDR3 is TGTGCCAGCAGTCCAGACAGGACCTCTGGGGCCAACGTCCTGACTTTC. Translating gives CASSPDRTSGANVLTF.

This clonotype turned up a few times. The rearrangement joins TRBV29-1 to TRBJ2-7, with 10 nucleotides matching TRBD1. Matching the DNA end better, TRBJ2-5 makes the J call doubtful. The CDR3 has 18 amino acids. Germline CDR1 SQVTM, CDR2 ANQGSEA. As DNA, the CDR3 is TGCAGCGTAACGACATTGAGACCGACAGGGGGCGTTTTGGAGACCCAGTACTTC. As protein: CSVTTLRPTGGVLETQYF.

The chain couples TRBV15 to TRBJ2-7; 8 bases agree with TRBD2. V lost 3 bases and J lost 7; bases outside the gene matches: 11. Looked up from germline, CDR1 is LNHNV and CDR2 is YYDKDF (reference sequence). This CDR3 region has 15 residues. The CDR3 loop is CATSRGLEAYNEQYF. CDR3 bases: TGTGCCACCAGCAGGGGACTAGAAGCCTACAATGAGCAGTACTTC.

This clonotype has just a few counts. The chain combines TRBV29-1 with TRBJ2-1, with D possibly TRBD2 on 7 matching bases. The V end lost 6 bases, the J end lost 3 bases, and 15 bases lay between the germline ends. Germline CDR1 reads SQVTM; CDR2 reads ANQGSEA. The CDR3 is 14 residues long. CDR3 in amino acids: CSVPGRTDYNEQFF. CDR3 in DNA: TGCAGCGTGCCCGGGAGGACAGACTACAATGAGCAGTTCTTC.

A few counts support this clonotype. V and J are TRBV20-1 and TRBJ2-5, with D maybe TRBD2 (5 bases). The V end was cut by 5 bases, the J end by 5 bases, with 12 bases between. The V gene's germline CDR1 is DFQATT and CDR2 SNEGSKA (reference sequence). CDR3 length equals 12 residues. CDR3: CSAGLAGETQYF. The CDR3 DNA follows: TGCAGTGCTGGCCTAGCCGGGGAGACCCAGTACTTC.

With respect to this clonotype: A junction end diverges from the germline sequence, so it may reflect a read error. This chain links TRBV4-1 with TRBJ2-1; 11 positions match TRBD2. The V gene's germline CDR1 is MGHRA and CDR2 YSYEKL. The CDR3 is 16 residues long. The DNA of the CDR3 is TGCGCCAGCAGCCGGGGACTAGCGGACTCCTACAATAAGCAGTTCTTT. This encodes CASSRGLADSYNKQFF.

The chain uses TRBV4-1 and TRBJ2-5, with a possible D match to TRBD2 (5 bases). This CDR3 spans 16 amino acids. Trimming shortened V by 0 bases and J by 5 bases, and 16 bases separated the two germline ends. The germline CDR1 and CDR2 sequences are MGHRA and YSYEKL. The CDR3 sequence: CASSQEGSRAGETQYF. DNA of the CDR3: TGCGCCAGCAGCCAAGAAGGTTCGCGGGCTGGGGAGACCCAGTACTTC.

CDR3 sequence (DNA): TGTGCCAGCAGCTTACCTTTTAGCGGGAGAGAAACGGAGACCCAGTACTTC. It specifies CASSLPFSGRETETQYF. The chain has TRBV7-9 and TRBJ2-5; 9 bases agree with TRBD2. The germline gives CDR1 SEHNR, CDR2 FQNEAQ (reference sequence). The CDR3 is made up of 17 amino acids. V trimming: 2 bases; J trimming: 5 bases; junction bases outside the gene matches: 12. The full variable domain, completed using reference TRBV7-9 and TRBJ2-5, is DTGVSQNPRHKITKRGQNVTFRCDPISEHNRLYWYRQTLGQGPEFLTYFQNEAQLEKSRLLSDRFSAERPKGSFSTLEIQRTEQGDSAMYLCASSLPFSGRETETQYFGPGTRLLVL.

The genes are TRBV20-1 and TRBJ2-1; weak D call: TRBD2 (5 bases). This CDR3 region has 14 residues. The V end was cut by 6 bases, the J end by 9 bases, with 21 bases between. The germline V gene has CDR1 DFQATT and CDR2 SNEGSKA (reference sequence). In nucleotides, the CDR3 is TGCAGTGCCAGCGCTCTAGCAGTTTCGGGTGAGCAGTTCTTC. This encodes CSASALAVSGEQFF.

The rearrangement joins TRBV29-1 to TRBJ2-2; maybe TRBD2 (5 bases). Trimming pared 6 bases from V and 1 base from J, leaving 15 bases between. The CDR3 extends over 15 amino acids. Germline CDR1 and CDR2: SQVTM and ANQGSEA. DNA for the CDR3: TGCAGCGTCACAGTTGCGGGCGGGAACACCGGGGAGCTGTTTTTT. This sequence encodes CSVTVAGGNTGELFF.

V usage is TRBV7-8 and J usage is TRBJ2-5; the match to TRBD2 covers 14 bases. The end of the DNA aligns better with TRBJ2-7, so the J call may be wrong. The germline V gene has CDR1 SGHVS and CDR2 FQNEAQ. This CDR3 spans 15 amino acids. CDR3 sequence (DNA): TGTGCCAGCAGCCCGACTAGCGGGAGGGGCCACGAGCAGTACTTC. Translated, it gives CASSPTSGRGHEQYF.

The J gene is TRBJ1-4, the V gene TRBV2; D perhaps matches TRBD1 (5 bases). There are 14 residues in the CDR3. Germline V lookup: CDR1 SNHLY, CDR2 FYNNEI. Trimming stripped 8 bases from V and 10 bases from J, with 20 bases between. The DNA of the CDR3 is TGTGCCAGCCTCGTTTGGGGACCTGATGGAAAACTGTTTTTT. This sequence encodes CASLVWGPDGKLFF.

The chain uses TRBV20-1 and TRBJ2-4, with D perhaps given as TRBD1 or TRBD2 (5 bases each). This CDR3 spans 14 amino acids. V lost 5 bases, J lost 0 bases, and 11 bases lay in between. Germline CDR1 reads DFQATT; CDR2 reads SNEGSKA (reference sequence). The CDR3 region has the DNA TGCAGTGCTGGGGACGAGGTAGCCAAAAACATTCAGTACTTC. This codes for CSAGDEVAKNIQYF.

This clonotype was observed a few times. This chain links TRBV20-1 with TRBJ1-1; 8 nucleotides line up with TRBD1. CDR3 length equals 14 residues. V lost 6 bases, J lost 3 bases, and 9 bases stayed unmatched. The germline V gene encodes CDR1 DFQATT and CDR2 SNEGSKA (reference sequence). In DNA form, the CDR3 reads TGCAGTGCCCTAAGACAGGGGCCGGACACTGAAGCTTTCTTT. This codes for CSALRQGPDTEAFF.

This clonotype was counted between two and nine times. The chain is built from TRBV25-1 and TRBJ2-7; D may match TRBD1 or TRBD2 (6 bases each). The CDR3 has 16 amino acids. Trimming removed 3 bases from V and 0 bases from J, with 15 bases in between. CDR1 and CDR2 from the germline V gene are MGHDK and SYGVNS. CDR3 DNA: TGTGCCAGCAGTGAGGGGGGACAAAGGAGCTCCTACGAGCAGTACTTC. This gives the protein CASSEGGQRSSYEQYF.

This clonotype was detected a few times. V usage is TRBV5-1 and J usage is TRBJ2-3; D is unclear. V lost 0 bases, J lost 2 bases, and 7 bases lay in between. CDR1 is SGHRS, CDR2 YFSETQ, per germline. This CDR3 has 14 residues. The CDR3 DNA sequence: TGCGCCAGCAGCTTGGGGCAGCTCACAGATACGCAGTATTTT. Translating it yields CASSLGQLTDTQYF.

This clonotype came up a few times. V is TRBV6-1 and J is TRBJ2-1; tentatively, D is TRBD1 (6 bases). CDR1 and CDR2 (germline): MNHNS, SASEGT. The CDR3 has 14 amino acids. V lost 2 bases and J 8 bases, leaving 13 bases between the germline ends. Written as DNA, the CDR3 is TGTGCCAGCAGTGAATATACAGGGCCGGATGAGCAGTTCTTC. This codes for CASSEYTGPDEQFF.

The J gene is TRBJ1-2, the V gene TRBV4-1; weak D call: TRBD1 (6 bases). Germline V gives CDR1 MGHRA, CDR2 YSYEKL. CDR3 length equals 16 residues. The germline V and J ends were trimmed by 0 bases and 2 bases, with 13 bases remaining between them. CDR3: CASSQDAAGENYGYTF. The CDR3 DNA follows: TGCGCCAGCAGCCAAGATGCCGCAGGGGAGAACTATGGCTACACCTTC.

This chain connects TRBV5-1 to TRBJ2-7, with 8 bases lining up with TRBD2. Gene TRBJ2-5 matches the end of the DNA better, so the J call may be wrong. CDR1 SGHRS and CDR2 YFSETQ come from the germline V gene. This CDR3 has 14 residues. This chain's CDR3 is CASRARTSSETQYF. The CDR3 DNA reads TGCGCCAGCAGAGCCCGGACTAGCTCAGAGACCCAGTACTTC.

The table lists this clonotype with many counts. This sequence joins TRBV7-9 and TRBJ1-4; no firm D call. V was clipped by 2 bases and J by 8 bases, with 9 bases between them. Germline V gene sequence: CDR1 SEHNR, CDR2 FQNEAQ (reference sequence). The CDR3 length is 13 residues. CDR3 nucleotides: TGTGCCAGCAGCTTAAGGCTCAGGGAAAAACTGTTTTTT. The encoded protein is CASSLRLREKLFF.

This chain joins TRBV19 and TRBJ1-1; D gene unclear. V was shortened by 5 bases and J by 4 bases, with 14 bases between the two germline ends. CDR3 length: 14 amino acids. Looked up from germline, CDR1 is LNHDA and CDR2 is SQIVND (reference sequence). The CDR3 loop reads CASSLPGEGTEAFF. DNA for the CDR3: TGTGCCAGTAGTCTCCCCGGGGAGGGCACTGAAGCTTTCTTT. Filled out from reference TRBV19 and TRBJ1-1, the complete variable domain reads DGGITQSPKYLFRKEGQNVTLSCEQNLNHDAMYWYRQDPGQGLRLIYYSQIVNDFQKGDIAEGYSVSREKKESFPLTVTSAQKNPTAFYLCASSLPGEGTEAFFGQGTRLTVV.

J is TRBJ2-3 and V is TRBV24-1, with a possible D match to TRBD1 (6 bases). Trimming left V 4 bases short and J 0 bases short, with 13 bases between. The germline CDR1 and CDR2 sequences are KGHDR and SFDVKD. The CDR3 totals 16 residues. The CDR3: CATSENREISTDTQYF. The CDR3 bases are TGTGCCACCAGTGAAAACAGGGAGATTAGCACAGATACGCAGTATTTT.

This clonotype showed up just a few times. J is TRBJ2-1 and V is TRBV7-9; 7 bases fit TRBD2. The CDR3 has 14 residues. Germline CDR1 SEHNR, CDR2 FQNEAQ (reference sequence). V was pared by 1 base and J by 8 bases, with 5 bases of the junction left unmatched. The CDR3 sequence: CASSLDGGSDEQFF. CDR3 DNA sequence: TGTGCCAGCAGCTTAGATGGCGGGAGCGATGAGCAGTTCTTC.